What follows describes a single T cell receptor (beta chain). V lost 3 bases, J lost 2 bases, and 12 bases lay in between. This CDR3 spans 15 amino acids. CDR1 MRHNA and CDR2 SNTAGT come from the germline V gene. How the authors handled the data: Amplification with reference gene primers provided the estimates of nucleated cell counts. Sequenced by immunoSEQ multiplex PCR; TCRdb stores in-frame clones only, minus some. The V and J calls and clone size are taken from that table; D and trimming were inferred from the DNA. The data hold around 200,000 clones, with around 85% observed a single time. The record originates from a study of blood T cell repertoires in COVID-19. Study background: From T cells, B-cell-depleted T cells, or PBMCs came the material, which was cDNA or gDNA.

This chain uses TRBV6-4 with TRBJ2-3; tentative D call: TRBD2 (5 bases). Sequenced: peripheral blood. The origin of this receptor is a man aged 45-65 years who had recovered from COVID-19. CDR3 nucleotides: TGTGCCAGCAGTGAAAGCGGAGTCCCCACAGATACGCAGTATTTT. Amino acids: CASSESGVPTDTQYF.